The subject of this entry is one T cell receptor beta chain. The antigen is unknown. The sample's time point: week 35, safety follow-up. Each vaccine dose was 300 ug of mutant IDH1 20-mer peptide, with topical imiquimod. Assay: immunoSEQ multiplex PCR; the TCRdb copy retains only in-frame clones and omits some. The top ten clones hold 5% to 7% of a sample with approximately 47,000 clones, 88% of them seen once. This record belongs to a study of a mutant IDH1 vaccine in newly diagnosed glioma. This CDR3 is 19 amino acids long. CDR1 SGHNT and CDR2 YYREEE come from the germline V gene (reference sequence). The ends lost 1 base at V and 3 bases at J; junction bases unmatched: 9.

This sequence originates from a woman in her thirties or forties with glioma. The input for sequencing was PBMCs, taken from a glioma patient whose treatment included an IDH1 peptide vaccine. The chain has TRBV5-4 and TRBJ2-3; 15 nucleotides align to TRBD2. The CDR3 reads CASSLWDWTSGGATDTQYF. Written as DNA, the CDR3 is TGTGCCAGCAGCTTGTGGGACTGGACTAGCGGGGGGGCAACAGATACGCAGTATTTT.